The 30 T cell receptor beta chains reported below all come from one sample, sequenced in a study of T cells in Graves' hyperthyroidism and ophthalmopathy (dated by TCRdb to about 2019). The receptor library was made with multiplex PCR. Sequencing relied on an Illumina HiSeq 2000. The TCR beta CDR3 regions were amplified from RNA transcripts. For the first round of RT-PCR on the TCR CDR3, the HTBI primer set was used together with the Qiagen OneStep RT-PCR kit. TCRdb passed the public sequencing reads through fastp at Q25 and MiXCR, retaining productive beta sequences. Rows are unified per CDR3 protein, each entry keeping the most common DNA and genes. Here the sample has around 280,000 distinct CDR3 sequences; about an eighth occur a single time. The ten largest clonotypes hold approximately 8.6% of the sample. Sequencing was carried out using blood. The receptors shown here come from a woman aged 25-40 years with Graves' hyperthyroidism that later progressed to Graves' ophthalmopathy.

The CDR3 sequence: CASGQAGVVETQYF. CDR3 bases: TGTGCCAGTGGACAGGCAGGGGTAGTGGAGACCCAGTACTTC. The chain carries TRBV25-1 and TRBJ2-5, with 7 bases lining up with TRBD1. The CDR3 has 14 residues. The trim removed 9 bases at V and 5 bases at J, leaving 12 bases unmatched. Germline V lookup: CDR1 MGHDK, CDR2 SYGVNS.

This clonotype has ten or more counts. This chain connects TRBV11-2 to TRBJ1-4; D is uncertain. Trimming pared 5 bases from V and 4 bases from J, leaving 11 bases between. CDR1 is SGHAT, CDR2 FQNNGV, per germline. This CDR3 spans 14 amino acids. CDR3 residues: CASSPLDGNEKLFF. In nucleotides, the CDR3 is TGTGCCAGCAGCCCCTTGGACGGTAATGAAAAACTGTTTTTT.

In its sample, this clonotype was seen many times. The rearrangement joins TRBV29-1 to TRBJ2-7; the D gene is possibly TRBD1 (5 bases). This CDR3 has 14 residues. CDR1 and CDR2 (germline): SQVTM, ANQGSEA. Trimming cost V 6 bases and J 4 bases, with 19 bases left between them. CDR3 coding DNA: TGCAGCGTAAAGACAGACTTGATACCTTACGAGCAGTACTTC. It codes for CSVKTDLIPYEQYF.

The table lists this clonotype with many counts. This sequence joins TRBV6-1 and TRBJ2-1, with 7 bases aligning to TRBD2. Germline lookup yields CDR1 MNHNS and CDR2 SASEGT. The V gene end was trimmed by 1 base and the J gene end by 2 bases; junction bases not matched to a gene: 8. CDR3 size: 17 residues. The CDR3, as DNA: TGTGCCAGCAGTGAAGAAATTCGGGGGGTTGCCTACAATGAGCAGTTCTTC. Translation gives CASSEEIRGVAYNEQFF.

This clonotype was counted ten times or more. V and J are TRBV6-2 or TRBV6-3 and TRBJ2-1, with a tentative D call TRBD2 (6 bases). The V end lost 4 bases, the J end lost 9 bases, and 16 bases lay between the germline ends. This CDR3 comprises 14 residues. Germline CDR1 reads MNHEY; CDR2 reads SVGEGT. CDR3 nucleotide sequence: TGTGCCAGCAGTTGGGACTGGGGCGGTACTGAGCAGTTCTTC. Protein sequence: CASSWDWGGTEQFF.

This clonotype was seen repeatedly, ten times or more. In nucleotides, the CDR3 is TGTGCCAGCAGCTCTGGCGCCAGGGGGCTTGTAGGCAAAAACATTCAGTACTTC. Translated: CASSSGARGLVGKNIQYF. The chain is built from TRBV11-2 and TRBJ2-4; the match to TRBD1 covers 8 bases. The germline CDR1 and CDR2 sequences are SGHAT and FQNNGV. This CDR3 has 18 amino acids. Trimming cost V 4 bases and J 3 bases; bases outside gene matches: 14.

This clonotype was observed many times. V gene TRBV2 combines with J gene TRBJ2-7; D is uncertain. CDR3 length: 17 residues. CDR1 SNHLY and CDR2 FYNNEI come from the germline V gene. Trimming left V 3 bases short and J 3 bases short, with 21 bases between. The CDR3 region has the DNA TGTGCCAGCAGTGAGTCCCAGGCGTGGGGTACAGACTACGAGCAGTACTTC. Translated: CASSESQAWGTDYEQYF. The full variable domain, with the rest looked up from reference TRBV2 and TRBJ2-7, is EPEVTQTPSHQVTQMGQEVILRCVPISNHLYFYWYRQILGQKVEFLVSFYNNEISEKSEIFDDQFSVERPDGSNFTLKIRSTKLEDSAMYFCASSESQAWGTDYEQYFGPGTRLTVT.

This clonotype appeared many times. V and J are TRBV7-8 and TRBJ1-5; 8 bases map to TRBD1. The V segment lost 4 bases and the J segment 4 bases; nucleotides outside the gene matches: 6. In germline, CDR1 is SGHVS, CDR2 FQNEAQ. This CDR3 is 15 amino acids long. CDR3 loop: CASSYSDRENQPQHF. The CDR3 nucleotides are TGTGCCAGCAGCTACTCGGACAGGGAAAATCAGCCCCAGCATTTT.

The sample holds many counts of this clonotype. The V call is TRBV7-2, the J call TRBJ1-3, with D perhaps matching TRBD1 (5 bases). V gave up 8 bases and J gave up 2 bases, with 16 bases separating them. Germline V gene lookup returns CDR1 SGHTA and CDR2 FQGNSA. This CDR3 region has 15 residues. CDR3: CASAQTGGTGNTIYF. CDR3 in DNA: TGTGCCAGCGCCCAAACGGGGGGAACTGGAAACACCATATATTTT.

This clonotype was recorded many times. The rearrangement joins TRBV28 to TRBJ1-2; 8 positions match TRBD1. CDR1 is MDHEN, CDR2 SYDVKM, per germline. The length of the CDR3 is 13 residues. The ends lost 6 bases at V and 2 bases at J; junction bases unmatched: 2. The CDR3 protein is CASSRTGNYGYTF. CDR3 sequence (DNA): TGTGCCAGCAGCCGGACAGGGAACTATGGCTACACCTTC.

The table lists this clonotype with many counts. The chain joins TRBV19 to TRBJ2-5, with a tentative D call TRBD1 (5 bases). Per the germline V gene, CDR1 is LNHDA and CDR2 is SQIVND (reference sequence). V lost 3 bases, J lost 2 bases, and 16 bases lay in between. The CDR3 runs to 16 residues. CDR3 DNA: TGTGCCAGTAGTATTGGTGATTGGACACTTCAAGAGACCCAGTACTTC. It encodes CASSIGDWTLQETQYF.

This clonotype showed up many times. This rearrangement joins TRBV6-5 to TRBJ2-1, with unresolved D. Trimming pared 2 bases from V and 1 base from J, leaving 12 bases between. The CDR3 loop spans 16 amino acids. Per germline, CDR1 MNHEY and CDR2 SVGAGI. CDR3 protein: CASSYREFRSYNEQFF. CDR3 nucleotides: TGTGCCAGCAGTTACAGGGAATTCAGGTCCTACAATGAGCAGTTCTTC.

This clonotype was observed at least ten times. The chain couples TRBV18 to TRBJ2-3; possibly TRBD2 for D (5 bases). Germline V gene data show CDR1 as KGHSH and CDR2 as LQKENI. The CDR3 spans 15 residues. The V and J ends lost 3 bases and 2 bases respectively, with 12 bases between them. The DNA of the CDR3 is TGTGCCAGCTCACCCAGCCCAGCGGTCACAGATACGCAGTATTTT. It translates to CASSPSPAVTDTQYF. Complete variable domain (other parts from reference TRBV18 and TRBJ2-3): NAGVMQNPRHLVRRRGQEARLRCSPMKGHSHVYWYRQLPEEGLKFMVYLQKENIIDESGMPKERFSAEFPKEGPSILRIQQVVRGDSAAYFCASSPSPAVTDTQYFGPGTRLTVL.

This clonotype was counted at least ten times. The V call is TRBV20-1, the J call TRBJ2-7, with a possible D match to TRBD1 (6 bases). This CDR3 comprises 15 residues. The germline V gene encodes CDR1 DFQATT and CDR2 SNEGSKA (reference sequence). V lost 0 bases, J lost 2 bases, and 14 bases lay in between. The CDR3 region has the DNA TGCAGTGCTAGAGACCCGAGGACAGATCCCTACGAGCAGTACTTC. Residues: CSARDPRTDPYEQYF.

This clonotype was observed many times. This chain connects TRBV28 to TRBJ2-1; D may be TRBD2 (6 bases). The CDR3 runs to 16 residues. Germline CDR1 reads MDHEN; CDR2 reads SYDVKM. V lost 1 base and J 9 bases, leaving 19 bases between the germline ends. The CDR3 region is CASSLFGGNPDFEQFF. Written as DNA, the CDR3 is TGTGCCAGCAGTTTATTCGGAGGGAACCCGGATTTTGAGCAGTTCTTC.

This clonotype was observed many times. The chain recombines TRBV7-8 with TRBJ2-5; D possibly corresponds to TRBD1 (6 bases). The CDR3 is 14 residues long. Germline V lookup: CDR1 SGHVS, CDR2 FQNEAQ. Trimming stripped 1 base from V and 4 bases from J, with 10 bases between. This CDR3 reads CASSLVAGVETQYF. DNA for the CDR3: TGTGCCAGCAGCTTAGTGGCAGGGGTAGAGACCCAGTACTTC.

The sample holds many counts of this clonotype. The gene calls are TRBV27 and TRBJ2-6, with 7 bases that match TRBD1. The CDR3 is made up of 16 amino acids. Germline assignment: CDR1 MNHEY and CDR2 SMNVEV (reference sequence). J gave up 2 bases and V 3 bases, and 4 bases lay outside the gene matches. The CDR3 protein is CASSFQDRAGANVLTF. CDR3 bases: TGTGCCAGCAGTTTCCAAGACAGGGCTGGGGCCAACGTCCTGACTTTC.

This clonotype showed up many times. The rearrangement uses TRBV29-1 and TRBJ1-5, with D unclear. In germline, CDR1 is SQVTM, CDR2 ANQGSEA. V was trimmed by 4 bases and J by 2 bases, leaving 9 bases between them. The CDR3 has 13 residues. The CDR3 bases are TGCAGCGTTGCAACGGACGGCAATCAGCCCCAGCATTTT. Amino acids: CSVATDGNQPQHF.

This clonotype was detected many times. This sequence joins TRBV12-3 or TRBV12-4 and TRBJ2-1; D assignment may be TRBD1 or TRBD2 (5 bases each). V lost 6 bases and J 0 bases, leaving 18 bases between the germline ends. The CDR3 loop spans 17 amino acids. CDR3 in amino acids: CASSPREQTSSYNEQFF. The CDR3 DNA follows: TGTGCCAGCAGCCCCAGGGAGCAGACGAGCTCCTACAATGAGCAGTTCTTC.

The sample holds a few counts of this clonotype. The chain joins TRBV5-1 to TRBJ2-7; a possible D gene is TRBD1 (5 bases). The CDR3 length is 13 residues. V lost 2 bases, J lost 3 bases, and 9 bases lay in between. Germline V gene sequence: CDR1 SGHRS, CDR2 YFSETQ. CDR3 nucleotides: TGCGCCAGCAGCTTCGAACAGGTCTACGAGCAGTACTTC. Translated, it gives CASSFEQVYEQYF.

This clonotype was seen ten or more times. This chain joins TRBV18 and TRBJ2-7; 9 positions agree with TRBD1. From germline, CDR1 is KGHSH and CDR2 LQKENI. The CDR3 has 16 residues. Germline trimming cut 0 bases from V and 0 bases from J; bases unmatched to any gene: 3. The CDR3 region is CASSPPGTGSSYEQYF. The CDR3 bases are TGTGCCAGCTCACCACCTGGGACAGGGTCCTCCTACGAGCAGTACTTC.

This clonotype was recorded many times. The chain employs TRBV6-1 and TRBJ2-7; TRBD1 is a possible D gene (5 bases). The CDR3 spans 13 residues. Germline V gene data show CDR1 as MNHNS and CDR2 as SASEGT. V lost 6 bases, J lost 7 bases, and 16 bases lay in between. The CDR3 loop reads CASRLKGLTEQYF. The DNA for the CDR3 is TGTGCCAGCAGATTGAAGGGGCTCACGGAGCAGTACTTC.

This clonotype appeared many times. This rearrangement joins TRBV6-2 or TRBV6-3 to TRBJ1-1; D possibly corresponds to TRBD1 (5 bases). The V gene lost 6 bases and the J gene lost 4 bases, with 21 bases spanning the gap. The CDR3 consists of 16 residues. The germline gives CDR1 MNHEY, CDR2 SVGEGT. The DNA for the CDR3 is TGTGCCAGCAGCCCCCGAAATCACCGCGGGGGCACTGAAGCTTTCTTT. This translates into CASSPRNHRGGTEAFF.

The chain couples TRBV9 to TRBJ2-7, with 11 positions matching TRBD2. V gave up 4 bases and J gave up 2 bases; unmatched junction bases: 17. Germline CDR1 and CDR2: SGDLS and YYNGEE. The CDR3 runs 19 residues. CDR3 coding DNA: TGTGCCAGCAGCATCTCCTCGACACTAGCGGGAGTGAAGCCCTACGAGCAGTACTTC. Protein sequence: CASSISSTLAGVKPYEQYF.

This clonotype was picked up many times. This chain's CDR3 is CASSLVGVGEKLFF. CDR3 sequence (DNA): TGTGCCAGCAGCCTAGTCGGTGTCGGTGAAAAACTGTTTTTT. The chain joins TRBV28 to TRBJ1-4; D is undetermined. V was clipped by 6 bases and J by 7 bases, with 15 bases between them. Germline V CDR1 and CDR2: MDHEN, SYDVKM. The CDR3 runs 14 residues. The complete variable domain, with remaining parts taken from reference TRBV28 and TRBJ1-4, reads DVKVTQSSRYLVKRTGEKVFLECVQDMDHENMFWYRQDPGLGLRLIYFSYDVKMKEKGDIPEGYSVSREKKERFSLILESASTNQTSMYLCASSLVGVGEKLFFGSGTQLSVL.

Concerning this clonotype itself: This clone may be a read error of a much larger clone one base away. The chain has TRBV9 and TRBJ2-7; D perhaps matches TRBD1 (5 bases). Trimming took off 4 bases at V and 3 bases at J, with 14 bases between the two ends. The CDR3 runs 14 residues. Germline V gene sequence: CDR1 SGDLS, CDR2 YYNGEE. CDR3 coding DNA: TGTGCCAGCAGCAAGACAGCGCAATTCTACGAGCAGTACTTC. Translated, it gives CASSKTAQFYEQYF.

This chain links TRBV4-1 with TRBJ1-1; D possibly corresponds to TRBD1 (6 bases). The CDR3 loop spans 14 amino acids. Germline loops: CDR1 MGHRA, CDR2 YSYEKL. V was clipped by 1 base and J by 5 bases, with 11 bases between them. The CDR3 nucleotides are TGCGCCAGCAGCCAAGGGACAGAGGGGACTGAAGCTTTCTTT. Protein sequence: CASSQGTEGTEAFF.

This clonotype was counted ten times or more. J is TRBJ2-6 and V is TRBV12-3 or TRBV12-4; 9 bases are a match to TRBD1. V trimming: 5 bases; J trimming: 1 base; junction bases outside the gene matches: 18. The CDR3 contains 21 residues. CDR3 DNA sequence: TGTGCCAGCAGTCCCCTCGGGACAGGGAAAGAGCTAAGGTCTGGGGCCAACGTCCTGACTTTC. Encoded protein: CASSPLGTGKELRSGANVLTF.

This clonotype was seen ten or more times. The chain employs TRBV27 and TRBJ1-2; no clear D gene. Germline CDR1 MNHEY, CDR2 SMNVEV (reference sequence). Trimming left V 4 bases short and J 2 bases short, with 8 bases between. This CDR3 has 13 amino acids. The CDR3 loop reads CASSSQLNYGYTF. In DNA, the CDR3 is TGTGCCAGCAGTTCCCAGCTAAACTATGGCTACACCTTC.

This clonotype was recorded many times. The rearrangement joins TRBV12-3 or TRBV12-4 to TRBJ2-3; D is undetermined. The CDR3 runs 16 residues. V lost 5 bases and J 9 bases, leaving 24 bases between the germline ends. CDR3: CASSAPQVGWAGTQYF. The DNA for the CDR3 is TGTGCCAGCAGTGCCCCCCAGGTTGGGTGGGCTGGCACGCAGTATTTT.